Listed below are T cell receptor beta chains from one sample, sequenced in a study of T cells in Graves' hyperthyroidism and ophthalmopathy. TCRdb ran MiXCR on the multiplex PCR reads and lists one entry per CDR3 protein. The sample yields about 560,000 distinct CDR3 sequences, approximately 15% seen once. Sequencing was performed on blood. These TCRs come from a woman aged 40 to 49 with Graves' hyperthyroidism. The CDR3 runs from the conserved cysteine through the conserved F or W. Fields, in order: V gene, CDR3 protein.

TRBV7-9 | CASSQEAAQGMNTEAFF
TRBV2 | CASRVGQGKSPLHF
TRBV5-1 | CASSLEGLADNEQFF
TRBV7-9 | CASSSGTGGEKLFF
TRBV20-1 | CSARGGTASYEQYF
TRBV12-3/TRBV12-4 | CASSNDRGRLETQYF
TRBV2 | CASSRGDRDYYGYTF
TRBV7-9 | CASSLSAPSPLHF
TRBV24-1 | CATSDSDRARAFF
TRBV29-1 | CSVPTGTGGSLYGNQPQHF
TRBV28 | CASQDRWRSPLHF
TRBV5-5 | CASSPGTGGANEQFF
TRBV27 | CASSPLTSGVTGELFF
TRBV30 | CAWSLDSGNQPQHF
TRBV12-3/TRBV12-4 | CASSSDSGQNSNEQFF
TRBV5-1 | CASRTGYTSYNEQFF
TRBV7-9 | CASSPPVYTGELFF
TRBV5-5 | CASSPWGLPADTQYF
TRBV20-1 | CSARDPLGVGTEAFF
TRBV7-2 | CASSLLAETQHF
TRBV20-1 | CSARGVGQGIREQFF
TRBV19 | CASSLSGQAALGYTF
TRBV30 | CAWRQGPGLNTGELFF
TRBV12-3/TRBV12-4 | CASRGGTRYNEQFF
TRBV25-1 | CASRGGSFAYGYTF
TRBV7-9 | CASSPGGNIQYF
TRBV7-6 | CASSLRGENTEAFF
TRBV30 | CAWRPTSSAAQHF
TRBV13 | CASSLPGTGVETQYF
TRBV20-1 | CSARDGTSGPETQYF